This T cell receptor beta chain was profiled in a study of PD-L1 blockade in urothelial cancer. V dropped 5 bases and J dropped 6 bases, with 16 bases sitting between them. The CDR3 consists of 14 residues. Germline V gives CDR1 SGHNT, CDR2 YENEEA. Produced via immunoSEQ multiplex PCR; TCRdb's table is partial and in-frame only. Among some 800 clones listed, 35% to 40% were seen once. This sample comprised tumor tissue, obtained before atezolizumab (anti-PD-L1) treatment. V gene TRBV11-3 combines with J gene TRBJ1-1, with D hard to call. The source of this sequence is a man aged 45-65 years with urothelial cancer. CDR3 region: CASSRARAHAEAFF. CDR3 nucleotides: TGTGCCAGCAGCCGGGCCCGGGCACACGCTGAAGCTTTCTTT.